This T cell receptor beta chain was documented in a study of blood T cells in healthy people across ages. V was pared by 3 bases and J by 7 bases, with 21 bases between. Per the germline V gene, CDR1 is LGHDT and CDR2 is YNNKEL (reference sequence). The CDR3 runs to 16 residues. In its sample, this clonotype was seen a few times. A J-beta primer mix and a sample-barcoded 5' primer were used in a second PCR of roughly 7 to 12 cycles. MiXCR, applied by TCRdb to the 5' RACE reads, yields one record per CDR3 protein. Of roughly 1.9 million distinct CDR3 sequences in the sample, roughly 43% are singletons; the top ten hold under 25%.

The specimen was blood. This chain uses TRBV3-1 with TRBJ2-5; a possible D gene is TRBD2 (6 bases). This clonotype was sampled from a human donor in good health. CDR3 region: CASSQTRDPTRGTQYF. The CDR3 DNA reads as TGTGCCAGCAGCCAGACCAGAGACCCGACTAGGGGGACCCAGTACTTC.